The 29 T cell receptor beta chains presented below share a single source sample, sequenced in a study of shared clonotypes between healthy human individuals. Measured with immunoSEQ multiplex PCR; TCRdb has only the in-frame clones, and not every one. The sample includes under 550,000 clones, about 96% of them seen just once. Sequencing was carried out using naive CD4+ T cells sorted from blood. Subset indicated: CD45RA+ positively selected. These receptors came from a woman aged 30 to 39 in good health.

On this clone: The identical CDR3 is also encoded by other nucleotide sequences in the sample. The gene calls are TRBV18 and TRBJ1-5; no reliable D call. The CDR3 consists of 14 residues. Germline V gives CDR1 KGHSH, CDR2 LQKENI. Trimming took off 3 bases at V and 1 base at J, with 7 bases between the two ends. CDR3 residues: CASSPLGSNQPQHF. The DNA for the CDR3 is TGTGCCAGCTCACCGTTGGGAAGCAATCAGCCCCAGCATTTT.

The V call is TRBV7-2, the J call TRBJ2-3; 8 positions match TRBD1. CDR3 size: 15 residues. In germline, CDR1 is SGHTA, CDR2 FQGNSA. Germline trimming cut 1 base from V and 1 base from J; bases unmatched to any gene: 1. The CDR3 bases are TGTGCCAGCAGCTTAGGGGGACAGGGCACAGATACGCAGTATTTT. Translating gives CASSLGGQGTDTQYF. The full variable domain, its missing parts supplied by reference TRBV7-2 and TRBJ2-3, is GAGVSQSPSNKVTEKGKDVELRCDPISGHTALYWYRQSLGQGLEFLIYFQGNSAPDKSGLPSDRFSAERTGGSVSTLTIQRTQQEDSAVYLCASSLGGQGTDTQYFGPGTRLTVL.

The chain couples TRBV28 to TRBJ2-7, with a tentative D call TRBD2 (5 bases). CDR3 length equals 15 residues. Germline assignment: CDR1 MDHEN and CDR2 SYDVKM. V lost 6 bases to trimming and J lost 3 bases, with 18 bases between them. As DNA, the CDR3 is TGTGCCAGCAGGTCTCGAGGGTTTCCCGTCTACGAGCAGTACTTC. This translates into CASRSRGFPVYEQYF.

The rearrangement uses TRBV6-1 and TRBJ1-5; no clear D. Trimming removed 4 bases at V and 0 bases at J, with 7 bases between. This CDR3 comprises 14 residues. Looked up from germline, CDR1 is MNHNS and CDR2 is SASEGT. CDR3 DNA: TGTGCCAGCAGTGTTCTGGATAGCAATCAGCCCCAGCATTTT. Amino acids: CASSVLDSNQPQHF.

The rearrangement links TRBV21-1 to TRBJ2-2. TRBV21-1 represents a pseudogene. The CDR3 loop spans 16 amino acids. The CDR3 coding sequence is TGTGCCAGCAGCAAAGAATTCGGCCAATACACCGGGGAGCTGTTTTTT. Its translation: CASSKEFGQYTGELFF.

The chain couples TRBV28 to TRBJ2-5; a weak D match, TRBD2 (6 bases). The DNA end is a closer match to TRBJ2-7, so the J assignment may be wrong. The CDR3 spans 14 residues. The germline V gene encodes CDR1 MDHEN and CDR2 SYDVKM. The CDR3 protein is CASAGSPLVYEQYF. CDR3 bases: TGTGCCAGCGCGGGGTCCCCTCTGGTCTACGAGCAGTACTTC.

The rearrangement joins TRBV5-4 to TRBJ2-1; 13 nucleotides match TRBD2. CDR1 and CDR2 from the germline V gene are SGHNT and YYREEE (reference sequence). Unmatched junction bases numbered 8, after V lost 4 bases and J lost 10 bases. This CDR3 has 15 residues. The CDR3 is CASSAGLAGVGEQFF. The CDR3 nucleotides read TGTGCCAGCAGCGCCGGACTAGCGGGAGTAGGGGAGCAGTTCTTC.

The V gene is TRBV28, the J gene TRBJ2-7; a possible D gene is TRBD1 (7 bases). The CDR3 is 18 residues long. Germline V gives CDR1 MDHEN, CDR2 SYDVKM. V was clipped by 6 bases and J by 0 bases, with 24 bases between them. CDR3 sequence: CASRGWLGGGTDSYEQYF. In nucleotides, the CDR3 is TGTGCCAGCAGGGGGTGGTTAGGTGGCGGGACAGACTCCTACGAGCAGTACTTC.

This clone was counted once. The chain links TRBV4-1 to TRBJ2-3, with 11 bases aligning to TRBD1. With V trimmed by 5 bases and J by 2 bases, 6 bases remained unmatched. This CDR3 has 16 residues. Looked up from germline, CDR1 is MGHRA and CDR2 is YSYEKL. The CDR3 spells CASSTRTGGYTDTQYF. CDR3 nucleotides: TGCGCCAGCAGCACTCGGACAGGGGGCTACACAGATACGCAGTATTTT.

The CDR3: CASSVGRGSTDTQYF. For the CDR3, the DNA is TGTGCCAGCAGCGTAGGTCGGGGGAGCACAGATACGCAGTATTTT. The V and J genes are TRBV9 and TRBJ2-3; D possibly corresponds to TRBD2 (6 bases). The ends were cut back, 0 bases at V and 0 bases at J, with 8 bases in the middle. The CDR3 spans 15 residues. Per germline, CDR1 SGDLS and CDR2 YYNGEE.

This sequence joins TRBV28 and TRBJ1-5; a possible D gene is TRBD1 (6 bases). V lost 6 bases and J lost 6, with 18 bases in between. Germline CDR1 is MDHEN and CDR2 is SYDVKM. The CDR3 is made up of 15 amino acids. CDR3 in DNA: TGTGCCAGCAGCCGGGGGGCAGGGACGGGTCAGCCCCAGCATTTT. It translates to CASSRGAGTGQPQHF.

The J gene is TRBJ1-4, the V gene TRBV6-1; D is unclear. Trimming shortened V by 6 bases and J by 7 bases, and 3 bases separated the two germline ends. The CDR3 is made up of 10 amino acids. Germline lookup yields CDR1 MNHNS and CDR2 SASEGT. For the CDR3, the DNA is TGTGCCAGCAGGACTGAAAAACTGTTTTTT. Residues: CASRTEKLFF.

V gene TRBV7-8 combines with J gene TRBJ2-7, with a possible D match to TRBD1 (5 bases). The CDR3 is 15 residues long. Trimming stripped 6 bases from V and 0 bases from J, with 15 bases between. CDR1 is SGHVS and CDR2 is FQNEAQ in the germline V gene. The CDR3 nucleotides are TGTGCCAGCAGTCTAGGGGCTACAACCTCCTACGAGCAGTACTTC. Protein sequence: CASSLGATTSYEQYF.

Only one count was recorded for this clone. In DNA, the CDR3 is TGTGCCAGCAGCTTTGGGGGACCTGGAAACACCATATATTTT. Amino acids: CASSFGGPGNTIYF. The genes are TRBV7-4 and TRBJ1-3, with TRBD1 as a possible D gene (5 bases). The V gene lost 3 bases and the J gene lost 2 bases, with 8 bases spanning the gap. Germline V gives CDR1 SGHVT, CDR2 SQSDAQ. CDR3 length: 14 residues. The variable domain in full, with the rest retrieved from reference TRBV7-4 and TRBJ1-3, is GAGVSQSPRYKVAKRGRDVALRCDSISGHVTLYWYRQTLGQGSEVLTYSQSDAQRDKSGRPSGRFSAERPERSVSTLKIQRTEQGDSAVYLCASSFGGPGNTIYFGEGSWLTVV.

The V call is TRBV28, the J call TRBJ2-7; 7 nucleotides agree with TRBD1. The CDR3 runs to 14 residues. The V segment lost 6 bases and the J segment 2 bases; nucleotides outside the gene matches: 7. The germline CDR1 and CDR2 sequences are MDHEN and SYDVKM. The CDR3 nucleotides read TGTGCCAGCAGATTTGGGGGACAGCCCTACGAGCAGTACTTC. Encoded protein: CASRFGGQPYEQYF.

V usage is TRBV5-1 and J usage is TRBJ2-2; perhaps D is TRBD1 or TRBD2 (6 bases each). Germline CDR1 SGHRS, CDR2 YFSETQ. This CDR3 is built from 17 residues. The ends were cut back, 0 bases at V and 2 bases at J, with 14 bases in the middle. The CDR3 bases are TGCGCCAGCAGCTTGGCCGTGAGGGGGGCAAACACCGGGGAGCTGTTTTTT. It specifies CASSLAVRGANTGELFF.

The chain has TRBV28 and TRBJ2-7, with 10 bases matching TRBD2. The CDR3 is 16 amino acids. V lost 3 bases and J lost 2; bases outside the gene matches: 7. Germline V gives CDR1 MDHEN, CDR2 SYDVKM. The CDR3 spells CASSLGLSGRPYEQYF. CDR3 nucleotides: TGTGCCAGCAGTTTGGGGCTTAGCGGGAGGCCCTACGAGCAGTACTTC.

V gene TRBV5-1 combines with J gene TRBJ1-2; D remains ambiguous. This CDR3 is built from 16 residues. The germline gives CDR1 SGHRS, CDR2 YFSETQ. V shed 0 bases and J shed 4 bases, with 16 bases lying between them. The CDR3 sequence is CASSLGRIGHLYGYTF. The CDR3 DNA reads as TGCGCCAGCAGCTTGGGGCGGATAGGGCACCTCTATGGCTACACCTTC.

This chain links TRBV5-1 with TRBJ2-2; 10 positions match TRBD1. The ends lost 4 bases at V and 5 bases at J; junction bases unmatched: 14. There are 18 residues in the CDR3. CDR1 SGHRS and CDR2 YFSETQ come from the germline V gene. The CDR3 bases are TGCGCCAGCAGCCGCCGGGACAGGGGCCGCAAGGGGACCGGGGAGCTGTTTTTT. Translation gives CASSRRDRGRKGTGELFF.

The chain couples TRBV10-3 to TRBJ2-7, with D possibly TRBD1 on 6 matching bases. V was shortened by 6 bases and J by 4 bases, with 7 bases between the two germline ends. This CDR3 has 11 amino acids. Germline-derived CDR1 and CDR2 are ENHRY and SYGVKD. CDR3 residues: CAISTGYEQYF. The CDR3 DNA is TGTGCCATCAGCACAGGGTACGAGCAGTACTTC.

The chain employs TRBV9 and TRBJ2-1; 8 bases align to TRBD2. CDR3 size: 16 residues. The V gene end was trimmed by 4 bases and the J gene end by 4 bases; junction bases not matched to a gene: 10. The germline CDR1 and CDR2 sequences are SGDLS and YYNGEE. The CDR3 coding sequence is TGTGCCAGCAGCCCCCGGGGCGAGCGGGGGTACAATGAGCAGTTCTTC. Its translation is CASSPRGERGYNEQFF.

V and J are TRBV4-1 and TRBJ2-3; D perhaps matches TRBD2 (6 bases). V dropped 3 bases and J dropped 5 bases, with 9 bases sitting between them. In germline, CDR1 is MGHRA, CDR2 YSYEKL. There are 13 residues in the CDR3. The CDR3 region has the DNA TGCGCCAGCAGCCAGGAGGGGAGAGATACGCAGTATTTT. Translated, it gives CASSQEGRDTQYF.

The J gene is TRBJ1-2, the V gene TRBV27; TRBD1 matches 7 bases. This CDR3 has 13 amino acids. Germline CDR1 reads MNHEY; CDR2 reads SMNVEV (reference sequence). J was trimmed by 8 bases and V by 2 bases; bases with no gene match: 5. The CDR3 DNA reads as TGTGCCAGCAGTTTACGAAGGGGGCAAGGCTACACCTTC. This translates into CASSLRRGQGYTF.

The V gene is TRBV10-3, the J gene TRBJ2-5; possible D gene TRBD2, 6 bases. The closer fit of TRBJ2-7 to the DNA end suggests the J call may be wrong. This CDR3 is built from 15 residues. CDR1 and CDR2 (germline): ENHRY, SYGVKD. In DNA, the CDR3 is TGTGCCATCAGGGCCGGGGAGGCCCCTACCTACGAGCAGTACTTC. Its protein product is CAIRAGEAPTYEQYF.

The rearrangement links TRBV5-1 to TRBJ1-5; 7 bases align to TRBD1. The CDR3 runs 16 residues. The junction had 7 bases not matched to a gene; V was cut back by 0 bases and J by 4 bases. Germline V gene sequence: CDR1 SGHRS, CDR2 YFSETQ. The CDR3 here is CASSLAPGGPNQPQHF. The CDR3 bases are TGCGCCAGCAGCTTGGCCCCAGGGGGACCGAATCAGCCCCAGCATTTT.

This chain connects TRBV19 to TRBJ1-5; tentative D call: TRBD1 (6 bases). V lost 1 base, J lost 6 bases, and 13 bases lay in between. CDR3 size: 15 residues. CDR1 is LNHDA and CDR2 is SQIVND in the germline V gene (reference sequence). The CDR3 loop is CASSIVGGAAQPQHF. The CDR3 DNA follows: TGTGCCAGTAGTATAGTGGGGGGGGCGGCTCAGCCCCAGCATTTT. Looking up the rest from reference TRBV19 and TRBJ1-5 gives the full variable domain: DGGITQSPKYLFRKEGQNVTLSCEQNLNHDAMYWYRQDPGQGLRLIYYSQIVNDFQKGDIAEGYSVSREKKESFPLTVTSAQKNPTAFYLCASSIVGGAAQPQHFGDGTRLSIL.

The rearrangement joins TRBV28 to TRBJ2-7; 7 bases match TRBD2. The J segment lost 6 bases and the V segment lost 7 bases, leaving 18 bases of the junction unmatched. CDR3 length: 16 amino acids. Per the germline V gene, CDR1 is MDHEN and CDR2 is SYDVKM. The chain's CDR3 is CASTSIYSSGGREQYF. CDR3 DNA: TGTGCCAGCACTTCTATCTACTCTAGCGGAGGGCGCGAGCAGTACTTC.

V is TRBV28 and J is TRBJ1-4; TRBD1 is a possible D gene (6 bases). V gave up 5 bases and J gave up 8 bases, with 12 bases separating them. Germline CDR1 is MDHEN and CDR2 is SYDVKM. The CDR3 consists of 13 residues. The DNA of the CDR3 is TGTGCCAGCAGTCTGGGGGGGGGCGAAAAACTGTTTTTT. Residues: CASSLGGGEKLFF.

In its sample, this clone was seen once. This rearrangement joins TRBV28 to TRBJ1-2, with D perhaps TRBD1 (6 bases). The CDR3 consists of 12 residues. V was shortened by 2 bases and J by 8 bases, with 9 bases between the two germline ends. Germline values: CDR1 MDHEN, CDR2 SYDVKM. Written as DNA, the CDR3 is TGTGCCAGCAGTTTAGGACAGATCGGCTACACCTTC. Amino acids: CASSLGQIGYTF.